Listed below are T cell receptor beta chains from one sample, sequenced in a study of graft-versus-host responses after intestinal transplantation. Generated by immunoSEQ multiplex PCR, the TCRdb table keeps only in-frame clones and is missing some. The sample has some 9,500 clones, around a third seen once; the top ten hold around 2.9%. The source material was alloreactive CD8+ T cells from a mixed lymphocyte reaction culture, sampled before transplantation. These TCRs come from a human patient who was an organ donor for intestinal transplantation. The CDR3 runs from the conserved cysteine through the conserved F or W. D genes are given only for firm matches. Clone size appears in some rows only: once, few, many, or a class for an expanded clone.

D gene,clone size,V gene,J gene,CDR3 DNA,CDR3 protein
NA,medium-sized,TRBV14,TRBJ2-1,TGTGCCAGCAGCCGACCCCCAGGACAACCCTACAATGAGCAGTTCTTC,CASSRPPGQPYNEQFF
TRBD1,medium-sized,TRBV7-9,TRBJ1-2,TGTGCCAGCAGCACGTGGACAGGGCACCCTTATGGCTACACCTTC,CASSTWTGHPYGYTF
TRBD1,few,TRBV27,TRBJ2-7,TGTGCCAGCAGTTTTATGGGGGACAGAGGCTACGAGCAGTACTTC,CASSFMGDRGYEQYF
NA,NA,TRBV2,TRBJ1-2,TGTGCCAGCAGTTGGGTAGGGGTGGGTAATTTCTATGGCTACACCTTC,CASSWVGVGNFYGYTF
TRBD2,few,TRBV5-8,TRBJ2-7,TGTGCCAGCAGCCTATGGACTAGCGGGAGGGGGCAGTACTTC,CASSLWTSGRGQYF
NA,few,TRBV7-6,TRBJ2-5,TGTGCCAGCAGCTTTACGTGGGGCCTCCAAGAGACCCAGTACTTC,CASSFTWGLQETQYF
NA,NA,TRBV18,TRBJ2-2,TGTGCCAGCTCATCCCCGGGACTGTTTCTTCACGGGGAGCTGTTTTTT,CASSSPGLFLHGELFF
NA,once,TRBV28,TRBJ2-1,TGTGCCAGCAGTCCCCCTCTCCTGCAAGGTCCGGGTGAGCAGTTCTTC,CASSPPLLQGPGEQFF
NA,NA,TRBV6-1,TRBJ1-3,TGTGCCAGCAGTGAAAGCGACGGTCTCTCTGGAAACACCATATATTTT,CASSESDGLSGNTIYF
TRBD2,medium-sized,TRBV5-4,TRBJ2-2,TGTGCCAGCAGCTTCGGTCGGACTAGCGGGAGGGGGAGCACCGGGGAGCTGTTTTTT,CASSFGRTSGRGSTGELFF
TRBD1,few,TRBV27,TRBJ2-7,TGTGCCAGCAGCTCGCCCGGGACAGGGGGAATCGAGCAGTACTTC,CASSSPGTGGIEQYF
NA,few,TRBV30,TRBJ2-7,TGTGCCTGGAGTCCCACGGGGTACGAGCAGTACTTC,CAWSPTGYEQYF
NA,few,TRBV4-2,TRBJ1-1,TGTGCCAGCAGCCCGAGTCGGTCTTATGAAGCTTTCTTT,CASSPSRSYEAFF
TRBD2,NA,TRBV19,TRBJ2-7,TGTGCCAGTACGCGGGGGGAGAGCTCCTACGAGCAGTACTTC,CASTRGESSYEQYF
NA,NA,TRBV10-3,TRBJ2-7,TGTACCACCCGAGGAGATCGATACGAGCAGTACTTC,CTTRGDRYEQYF
NA,NA,TRBV11-2,TRBJ2-5,TGTGCCAGCAGCTTATGGCCACAAGAGACCCAGTACTTC,CASSLWPQETQYF
NA,few,TRBV12-5,TRBJ1-1,TGTGCTAGTGGTTTCGGGGAAACTGAAGCTTTCTTT,CASGFGETEAFF
NA,few,TRBV6-5,TRBJ1-2,TGTGCCAGCAGTTACGGAAGCGGGGATGGCTACACCTTC,CASSYGSGDGYTF
NA,few,TRBV7-9,TRBJ2-7,TGTGCCAGCAGCTTTCGACCTTTAGCCGAGCAGTACTTC,CASSFRPLAEQYF
NA,NA,TRBV9,TRBJ1-4,TGTGCCAGCAGCGTAGGGACAGTGACTAATGAAAAACTGTTTTTT,CASSVGTVTNEKLFF
NA,NA,TRBV7-2,TRBJ1-1,TGTGCCAGCAGGTCTGTAGGGGTTTACGCTGAAGCTTCCTTT,CASRSVGVYAEASF
NA,NA,TRBV6-1,TRBJ2-7,TGTGCCAGCAGTAGGGGGGGAACCGAGCAGTACTTC,CASSRGGTEQYF
TRBD2,NA,TRBV9,TRBJ2-1,TGTGCCAGCAGCGACAGGACTAGCGGAGCCTACAATGAGCAGTTCTTC,CASSDRTSGAYNEQFF
NA,few,TRBV6-6,TRBJ1-1,TGTGCCAGCAGTTACGAACTCATACGCACTGAAGCTTTCTTT,CASSYELIRTEAFF
NA,NA,TRBV19,TRBJ2-3,TGTGCCAGTAGTATAGGGACAGCCGCAACGCAGTATTTT,CASSIGTAATQYF
NA,medium-sized,TRBV27,TRBJ1-2,TGTGCCAGCAGTTTATCAGCGGCCAGGGAGGATGGCTACACCTTC,CASSLSAAREDGYTF
NA,few,TRBV28,TRBJ1-5,TGTGCCAGCAGTTTACAGCCACAGTATAGCAATCAGCCCCAGCATTTT,CASSLQPQYSNQPQHF
NA,medium-sized,TRBV27,TRBJ1-1,TGTGCCAGCAGGCCCCTGGGGGGTATCAGTGAAGCTTTCTTT,CASRPLGGISEAFF
NA,few,TRBV21-1,TRBJ2-5,TGTGCCAGCAGCAAAGTAGGACTAGCGGGAGTCGGGGAGACCCAGTACTTC,CASSKVGLAGVGETQYF
TRBD1,medium-sized,TRBV6-4,TRBJ2-3,TGTGCCAGCAGTGATGGGACAGGGGGCGCAGATACGCAGTATTTT,CASSDGTGGADTQYF
TRBD1,medium-sized,TRBV9,TRBJ1-4,TGTGCCAGCAGCGACGACAGGGCTAATGAAAAACTGTTTTTT,CASSDDRANEKLFF
TRBD2,NA,TRBV6-4,TRBJ2-3,TGTGCCAGCAGTGAAACTAGCGGGGGGGCAGATACGCAGTATTTT,CASSETSGGADTQYF
NA,few,TRBV4-3,TRBJ2-1,TGCGCCAGCAGCCAAGCTGGAGGGCCGGGTGAGCAGTTCTTC,CASSQAGGPGEQFF
TRBD2,medium-sized,TRBV4-1,TRBJ2-1,TGCGCCAGCAGCAGACTAGCGGGAGGGGGGTACAATGAGCAGTTCTTC,CASSRLAGGGYNEQFF
TRBD1,NA,TRBV7-3,TRBJ2-5,TGTGCCAGCAGCCCCGGACAGGGATTAGAGACCCAGTACTTC,CASSPGQGLETQYF
NA,few,TRBV11-3,TRBJ1-6,TGTGCCAGCAGGCTCGGACAGTCAAGCTCCTATAATTCACCCCTCCACTTT,CASRLGQSSSYNSPLHF